This T cell receptor beta chain is drawn from a study of OX40 agonist ivuxolimab in advanced cancers. V was cut by 8 bases and J by 9 bases, with 23 bases left in between. Looked up from germline, CDR1 is MDHEN and CDR2 is SYDVKM. The CDR3 covers 15 residues. Assay: immunoSEQ multiplex PCR; the TCRdb copy retains only in-frame clones and omits some. The table has roughly 100,000 clones, 70% to 90% seen once; the top ten hold less than 1%. V usage is TRBV28 and J usage is TRBJ1-5; tentative D call: TRBD1 (5 bases). Sequencing was performed on CD4+ or CD8+ T cells sorted from blood, taken in a trial of the OX40 agonist ivuxolimab. The TCR was taken from an adult with an advanced solid tumor such as melanoma, head and neck, liver or kidney cancer. As DNA, the CDR3 is TGTGCCAGCGGTCAATCCAGGGACCTTAAGGGGCCCCAGCATTTT. This translates into CASGQSRDLKGPQHF.